The clone carrying this T cell receptor beta chain was detected only a few times. Its specificity is not known. The data were obtained in a study of vaccination and CD4 T cells after COVID-19. Study background: Post-vaccine sampling followed dose two by a median about 72 days (range 14 to 241). SARS-CoV-2, HCoV-NL63, HCoV-OC43 and HCoV-229E supplied the overlapping spike peptides used to stimulate cells. Study observations and caveats: Spike mono-reactivity applied to 304 of 307 vaccine-specific clones detected in convalescent patients.

Cultured CD4+ T cell DNA underwent sequencing with the Oncomine TCR Beta short-read assay. From the PCR reads, TCRdb called clonotypes with MiXCR, one entry per CDR3 protein. The sample includes tens of thousands of distinct CDR3 sequences, roughly 58% of them seen just once. Indicated treatment: approximately 11-day PBMC culture with coronavirus spike peptide pools or control peptides (ViraFEST assay). The V and J ends lost 5 bases and 8 bases, in that order; junction bases with no gene match: 7. The CDR3 loop spans 12 amino acids. The V gene's germline CDR1 is DFQATT and CDR2 SNEGSKA (reference sequence).

This TCR was sampled from a human donor who had recovered from COVID-19. Sequencing was performed on CD4+ T cells from blood, cultured in vitro. The rearrangement uses TRBV20-1 and TRBJ1-2; 8 bases fit TRBD1. The CDR3 sequence: CSALGQGQGYTF. CDR3 in DNA: TGCAGTGCTCTCGGACAGGGCCAGGGCTACACCTTC.